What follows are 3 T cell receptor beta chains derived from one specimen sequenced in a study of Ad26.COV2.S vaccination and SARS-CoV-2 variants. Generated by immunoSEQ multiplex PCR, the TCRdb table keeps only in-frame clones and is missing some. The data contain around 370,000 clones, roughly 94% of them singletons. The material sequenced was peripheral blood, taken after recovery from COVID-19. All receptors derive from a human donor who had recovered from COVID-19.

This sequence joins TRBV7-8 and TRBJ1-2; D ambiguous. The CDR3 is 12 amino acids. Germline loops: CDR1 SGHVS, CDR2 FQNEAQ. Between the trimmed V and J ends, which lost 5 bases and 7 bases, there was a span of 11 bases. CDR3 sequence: CASSHTSAGYTF. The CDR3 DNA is TGTGCCAGCAGCCATACATCCGCTGGCTACACCTTC.

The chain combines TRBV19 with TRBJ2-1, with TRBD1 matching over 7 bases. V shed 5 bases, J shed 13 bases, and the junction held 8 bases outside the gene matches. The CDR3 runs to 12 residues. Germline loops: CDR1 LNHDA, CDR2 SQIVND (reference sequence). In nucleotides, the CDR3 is TGTGCCAGTAGTCCTCGACAGGGAACCCAGTTCTTC. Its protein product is CASSPRQGTQFF.

CDR3 residues: CASSTPGLGGNTEAFF. The CDR3 DNA follows: TGTGCCAGCAGTACACCGGGCCTCGGGGGGAACACTGAAGCTTTCTTT. The chain couples TRBV2 to TRBJ1-1, with a tentative D call TRBD1 (5 bases). This CDR3 has 16 residues. Trimming cost V 5 bases and J 1 base, with 17 bases left between them. The germline CDR1 and CDR2 sequences are SNHLY and FYNNEI.